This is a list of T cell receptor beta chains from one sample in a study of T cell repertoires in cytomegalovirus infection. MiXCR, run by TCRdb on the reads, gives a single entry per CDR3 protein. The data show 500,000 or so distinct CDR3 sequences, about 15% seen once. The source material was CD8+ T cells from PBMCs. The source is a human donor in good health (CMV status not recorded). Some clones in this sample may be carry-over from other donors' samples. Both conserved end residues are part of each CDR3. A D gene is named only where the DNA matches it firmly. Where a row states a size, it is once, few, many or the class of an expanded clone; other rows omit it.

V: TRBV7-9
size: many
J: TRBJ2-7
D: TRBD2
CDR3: CASSRAGGSGGAYEQYF
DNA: TGTGCCAGCAGCCGCGCCGGAGGTAGCGGGGGGGCCTACGAGCAGTACTTC

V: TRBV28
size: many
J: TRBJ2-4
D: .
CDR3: CASSPQRLAKNIQYF
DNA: TGTGCCAGCAGTCCTCAGCGGCTAGCCAAAAACATTCAGTACTTC

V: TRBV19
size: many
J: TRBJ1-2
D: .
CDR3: CASSIPQGSVGYGYTF
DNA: TGTGCCAGTAGTATTCCCCAGGGTTCCGTCGGTTACGGCTACACCTTC

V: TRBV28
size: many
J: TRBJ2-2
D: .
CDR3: CASRTFPLRENTGELFF
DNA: TGTGCCAGCAGGACATTTCCCCTACGGGAGAACACCGGGGAGCTGTTTTTT

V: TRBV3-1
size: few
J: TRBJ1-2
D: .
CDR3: CASSQEDVRVMEVHYGYTF
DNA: TGTGCCAGCAGCCAAGAGGATGTAAGGGTTATGGAAGTTCACTATGGCTACACCTTC

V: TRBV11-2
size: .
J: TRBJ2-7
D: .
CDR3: CASSLEATGIFVYEQYF
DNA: TGTGCCAGCAGCTTAGAAGCTACAGGGATATTTGTCTACGAGCAGTACTTC

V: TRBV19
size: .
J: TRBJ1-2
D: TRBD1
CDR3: CASSGTGEYGYTF
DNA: TGTGCCAGTAGTGGGACAGGGGAGTATGGCTACACCTTC

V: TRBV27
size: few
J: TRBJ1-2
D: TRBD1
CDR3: CASSFGQGIYGYTF
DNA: TGTGCCAGCAGTTTCGGACAGGGCATCTATGGCTACACCTTC

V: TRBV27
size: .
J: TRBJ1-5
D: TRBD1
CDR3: CASSLTGARSQPQHF
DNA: TGTGCCAGCAGTTTAACAGGGGCCAGGAGTCAGCCCCAGCATTTT

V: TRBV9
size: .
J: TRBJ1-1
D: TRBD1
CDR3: CASSGSTGVGFETEAFF
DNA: TGTGCCAGCAGCGGTTCCACAGGGGTAGGATTCGAAACTGAAGCTTTCTTT

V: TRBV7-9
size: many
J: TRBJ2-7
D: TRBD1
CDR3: CASRDRATGEQYF
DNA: TGTGCCAGCAGGGACAGGGCAACGGGCGAGCAGTACTTC

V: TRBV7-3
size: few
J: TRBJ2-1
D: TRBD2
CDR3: CASSLTGRGAGDEQFF
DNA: TGTGCCAGCAGCTTAACGGGGCGGGGGGCAGGCGATGAGCAGTTCTTC

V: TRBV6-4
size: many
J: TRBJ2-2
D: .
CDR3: CASSDSSGEVTGELFF
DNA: TGTGCCAGCAGTGACTCTTCCGGGGAGGTCACCGGGGAGCTGTTTTTT

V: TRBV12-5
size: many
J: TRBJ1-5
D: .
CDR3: CASGFQGMAQPQHF
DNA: TGTGCTAGTGGTTTTCAGGGGATGGCTCAGCCCCAGCATTTT